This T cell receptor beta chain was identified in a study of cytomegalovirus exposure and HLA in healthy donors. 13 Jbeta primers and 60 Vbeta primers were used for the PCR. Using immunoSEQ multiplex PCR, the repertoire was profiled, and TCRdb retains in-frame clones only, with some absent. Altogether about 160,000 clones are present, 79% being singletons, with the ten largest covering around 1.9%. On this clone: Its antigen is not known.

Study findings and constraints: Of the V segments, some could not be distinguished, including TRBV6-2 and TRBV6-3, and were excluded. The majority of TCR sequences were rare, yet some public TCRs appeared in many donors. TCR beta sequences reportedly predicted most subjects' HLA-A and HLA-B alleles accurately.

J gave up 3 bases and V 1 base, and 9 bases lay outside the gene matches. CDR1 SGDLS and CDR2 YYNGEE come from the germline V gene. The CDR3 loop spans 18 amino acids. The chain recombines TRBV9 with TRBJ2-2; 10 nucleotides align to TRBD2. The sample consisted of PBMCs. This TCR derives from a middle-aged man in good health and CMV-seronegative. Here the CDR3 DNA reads TGTGCCAGCAGCGTACTCCCTAGCGGGAGATTGGACACCGGGGAGCTGTTTTTT. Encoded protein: CASSVLPSGRLDTGELFF.